This T cell receptor beta chain derives from a study of beta chain features in type 1 diabetes. The entirety of the isolated RNA underwent reverse transcription, so expressed TCRB transcripts were sequenced. Sequenced by immunoSEQ multiplex PCR; TCRdb stores in-frame clones only, minus some. The data hold hundreds of thousands of clones, with roughly 9.6% observed a single time. Staining for CD45RO/CCR7/CD25/CD127/CD95/CD27 allowed sorting of CD4+ naive, central memory, regulatory and stem cell-like memory cells. CDR3 size: 15 residues. The germline V gene has CDR1 MNHNY and CDR2 SVGAGI (reference sequence). V was shortened by 5 bases and J by 4 bases, with 17 bases between the two germline ends.

The gene calls are TRBV6-6 and TRBJ1-2, with a weak D call TRBD1 (6 bases). Material for sequencing was naive CD4+ T cells from blood. This clonotype was sampled from a woman in her twenties or thirties in good health. The CDR3 protein is CASSPQGLLGYGYTF. CDR3 bases: TGTGCCAGCAGTCCGCAGGGGCTACTAGGCTATGGCTACACCTTC.